This is a list of T cell receptor beta chains from one sample in a study of blood T cells in healthy people across ages. TCRdb reanalysed the 5' RACE reads using MiXCR and keeps one entry per CDR3 protein. Of hundreds of thousands of distinct CDR3 sequences listed, around 24% are singletons. The same data also went into a second study, on T cells of mothers and their children.

Material: blood. Receptors originate from a boy younger than 18 in good health. Each CDR3 is given with its conserved first and last residue. The order of the fields is CDR3 length, V gene, J gene, CDR3 protein.

cdr3_length: 15; v_call: TRBV5-1; j_call: TRBJ2-5; cdr3_aa: CASSLATGIQETQYF
cdr3_length: 13; v_call: TRBV20-1; j_call: TRBJ1-2; cdr3_aa: CSAGSVRNYGYTF
cdr3_length: 14; v_call: TRBV6-2/TRBV6-3; j_call: TRBJ2-5; cdr3_aa: CATQFGGAQETQYF
cdr3_length: 15; v_call: TRBV12-3/TRBV12-4; j_call: TRBJ2-7; cdr3_aa: CASSGGLAGRHEQYF
cdr3_length: 15; v_call: TRBV6-1; j_call: TRBJ2-5; cdr3_aa: CASSEWAAKQETQYF
cdr3_length: 16; v_call: TRBV9; j_call: TRBJ2-5; cdr3_aa: CASSISGTGGMETQYF
cdr3_length: 18; v_call: TRBV27; j_call: TRBJ1-1; cdr3_aa: CASSLYPPYTGGNTEAFF
cdr3_length: 16; v_call: TRBV11-2; j_call: TRBJ2-5; cdr3_aa: CASSQMAGAPQETQYF
cdr3_length: 12; v_call: TRBV28; j_call: TRBJ1-2; cdr3_aa: CASSFRANGYTF
cdr3_length: 14; v_call: TRBV28; j_call: TRBJ2-4; cdr3_aa: CASSRDSGQNIQYF
cdr3_length: 15; v_call: TRBV6-6; j_call: TRBJ1-6; cdr3_aa: CASWADLIANSPLHF
cdr3_length: 13; v_call: TRBV2; j_call: TRBJ1-5; cdr3_aa: CASRTGSTGILDF
cdr3_length: 19; v_call: TRBV4-2; j_call: TRBJ2-2; cdr3_aa: CASSQEGLGARQRHGELFF
cdr3_length: 12; v_call: TRBV20-1; j_call: -; cdr3_aa: CSARETDYEQYF
cdr3_length: 17; v_call: TRBV4-2; j_call: TRBJ2-2; cdr3_aa: CASSQVRAGQNTGELFF
cdr3_length: 12; v_call: TRBV20-1; j_call: TRBJ1-4; cdr3_aa: CSAGKQGEKLFF
cdr3_length: 16; v_call: TRBV25-1; j_call: TRBJ2-1; cdr3_aa: CASRKTSGEPYNEQFF
cdr3_length: 11; v_call: TRBV3-1; j_call: TRBJ1-3; cdr3_aa: CASSQVSTIYF
cdr3_length: 14; v_call: TRBV24-1; j_call: -; cdr3_aa: CATSDSDRGHEQYF
cdr3_length: 14; v_call: TRBV12-3/TRBV12-4; j_call: TRBJ2-7; cdr3_aa: CASSAPGLGYEQYF
cdr3_length: 14; v_call: TRBV12-3/TRBV12-4; j_call: TRBJ2-7; cdr3_aa: CASSLPGGLYEQYF
cdr3_length: 15; v_call: TRBV6-1; j_call: TRBJ1-6; cdr3_aa: CASSPRGRNNSPLHF
cdr3_length: 14; v_call: TRBV5-1; j_call: TRBJ1-1; cdr3_aa: CASRFGQGAVEAFF
cdr3_length: 11; v_call: TRBV25-1; j_call: TRBJ2-1; cdr3_aa: CASSAIDEQFF
cdr3_length: 16; v_call: TRBV5-1; j_call: TRBJ2-5; cdr3_aa: CASSSGDRVGGETQYF
cdr3_length: 13; v_call: TRBV6-6; j_call: TRBJ2-2; cdr3_aa: CASFGTNTGELFF
cdr3_length: 16; v_call: TRBV7-9; j_call: TRBJ1-1; cdr3_aa: CASSPQGSTMNTEAFF
cdr3_length: 16; v_call: TRBV27; j_call: TRBJ2-3; cdr3_aa: CASSARPGLATDTQYF
cdr3_length: 15; v_call: TRBV20-1; j_call: -; cdr3_aa: CSTRDTAGGGKTQYF
cdr3_length: 13; v_call: TRBV2; j_call: TRBJ2-5; cdr3_aa: CASSDGTGETQYF
cdr3_length: 17; v_call: TRBV7-2; j_call: TRBJ2-2; cdr3_aa: CASSLAGGLTSPGELFF
cdr3_length: 13; v_call: TRBV2; j_call: TRBJ2-6; cdr3_aa: CAARDSGANVLTF
cdr3_length: 17; v_call: TRBV10-3; j_call: TRBJ2-6; cdr3_aa: CAISPGREGSGANVLTF